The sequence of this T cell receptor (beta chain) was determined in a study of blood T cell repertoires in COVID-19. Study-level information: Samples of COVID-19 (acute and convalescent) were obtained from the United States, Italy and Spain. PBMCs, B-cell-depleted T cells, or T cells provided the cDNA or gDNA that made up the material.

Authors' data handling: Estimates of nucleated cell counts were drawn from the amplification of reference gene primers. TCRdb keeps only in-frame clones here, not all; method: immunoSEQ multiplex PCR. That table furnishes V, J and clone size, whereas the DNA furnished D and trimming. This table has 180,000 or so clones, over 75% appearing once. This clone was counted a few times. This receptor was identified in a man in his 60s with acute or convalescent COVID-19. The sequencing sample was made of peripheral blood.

The CDR3 loop reads CASSYNPQGLNTEAFF. DNA of the CDR3: TGTGCCAGCAGTTACAATCCACAGGGGCTGAACACTGAAGCTTTCTTT. The chain recombines TRBV6-5 with TRBJ1-1, with TRBD1 matching 7 bases. Looked up from germline, CDR1 is MNHEY and CDR2 is SVGAGI. This CDR3 has 16 residues. Trimming cost V 2 bases and J 0 bases; bases outside gene matches: 6.